The TCR beta chain under discussion was sequenced for a study of cytomegalovirus exposure and HLA in healthy donors. Study-wide background: There were some 400 genotyped donors. Of these, roughly 86% fell in the genetic ancestry cluster associated with self-reported Caucasian donors.

Whole-study results and caveats: A later look showed TCR association rates differing by HLA locus, highest for DRB1 and lowest for HLA-C. In vitro checks showed that a few CMV-associated chains really do target CMV antigens. HLA alleles were associated with roughly 17,000 TCR beta sequences in a later analysis at 0.05 false discovery rate.

A word on this clone: The antigen remains unidentified.

With 60 Vbeta and 13 Jbeta primers, the PCR was carried out. The method was immunoSEQ multiplex PCR; TCRdb's version includes in-frame clones alone and lacks a portion of them. This sample has 150,000 or so clones, with around 75% found just once. Sequencing was carried out using PBMCs. The TCR originated in a woman under 30 in good health and CMV-seronegative.

The CDR3 DNA is TGTGCCAGCAGCCGAGGCACCCAAGAGACCCAGTACTTC. Amino acids: CASSRGTQETQYF. This chain links TRBV5-8 with TRBJ2-5; D gene uncertain. Germline V gives CDR1 SGHTS, CDR2 YDEGEE. V lost 4 bases and J 1 base, leaving 8 bases between the germline ends. The CDR3 consists of 13 residues.